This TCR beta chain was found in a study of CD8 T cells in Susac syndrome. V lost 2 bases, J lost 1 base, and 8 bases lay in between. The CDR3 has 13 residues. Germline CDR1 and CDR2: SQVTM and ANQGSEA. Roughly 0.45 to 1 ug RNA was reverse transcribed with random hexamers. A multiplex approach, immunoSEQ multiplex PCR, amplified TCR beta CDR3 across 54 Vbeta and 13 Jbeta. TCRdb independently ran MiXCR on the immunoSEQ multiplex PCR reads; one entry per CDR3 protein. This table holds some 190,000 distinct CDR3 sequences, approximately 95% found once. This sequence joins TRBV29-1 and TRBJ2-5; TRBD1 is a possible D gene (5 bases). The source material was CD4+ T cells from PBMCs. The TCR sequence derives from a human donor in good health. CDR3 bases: TGCAGCGTTGAAACAGGCTTCCAAGAGACCCAGTACTTC. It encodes CSVETGFQETQYF.